This TCR beta chain was recovered during a study of CD8+CD57+ T cells in acquired aplastic anemia. About the research overall: Recorded DNA amounts for sorted CD4+ and CD8+ cells had an average of 3.2 ug. Reads per healthy sample averaged about 9.8 million (CD4+) and 11.0 million (CD8+). Notes on the study in general: Patients had twenty-nine CD8+ CDR3 sequences in common with controls (the shared set). Significant differences in CD8+ Simpson's diversity were not observed between patients and controls.

This CDR3 contains 14 residues. CDR1 and CDR2 (germline): LNHNV, YYDKDF (reference sequence). Concerning this clonotype: The antigen is not known. A junction end diverges from the germline sequence, so it may reflect a read error.

TCR beta VDJ and CDR3 were profiled, and genomic DNA was the template. TCRdb re-analysed the reads in MiXCR, keeping a single row per CDR3 protein. The sample includes approximately 380,000 distinct CDR3 sequences, 55% to 70% seen only once; the top ten take under 4.5%. The sequenced sample was sorted CD4+, CD8+, or CD8+CD57+ T cells (not recorded which) from PBMCs. The source of this sequence is a human donor in good health, serving as a control. The gene calls are TRBV15 and TRBJ2-7, with unresolved D. Near its end, the DNA agrees better with TRBJ2-3, so the J call may be wrong. CDR3 nucleotides: TGTGCCACCAGCGGCAAGCCTGGAACAGATGCGCAGTATTTT. Its translation: CATSGKPGTDAQYF.